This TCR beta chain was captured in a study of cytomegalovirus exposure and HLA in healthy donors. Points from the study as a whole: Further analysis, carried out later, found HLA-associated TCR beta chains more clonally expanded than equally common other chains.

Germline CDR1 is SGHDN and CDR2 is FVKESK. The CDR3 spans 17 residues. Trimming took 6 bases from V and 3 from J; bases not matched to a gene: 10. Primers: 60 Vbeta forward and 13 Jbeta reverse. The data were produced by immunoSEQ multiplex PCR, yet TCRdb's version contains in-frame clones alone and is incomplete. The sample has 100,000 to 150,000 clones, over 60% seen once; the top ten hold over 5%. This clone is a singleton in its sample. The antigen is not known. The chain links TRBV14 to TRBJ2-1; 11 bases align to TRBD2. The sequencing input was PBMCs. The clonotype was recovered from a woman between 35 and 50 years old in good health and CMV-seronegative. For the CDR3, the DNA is TGTGCCAGCAGTCCATGGGGGACTAGCGGAAACTACAATGAGCAGTTCTTC. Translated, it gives CASSPWGTSGNYNEQFF.